This T cell receptor (beta chain) is from a study of Ad26.COV2.S vaccination and SARS-CoV-2 variants (dated by TCRdb to about 2021). At the level of the whole study: Donors in the vaccine arm were drawn from COV1001, a phase I-IIa trial of Ad26.COV2.S in healthy adults that was multicentre, randomized, double-blind and placebo-controlled. Dosing of Ad26.COV2.S was intramuscular, at either 5x10^10 or 1x10^11 viral particles, delivered as one shot or as two shots spaced 56 days apart. Trial participants were randomized into five groups of five: low-dose or high-dose Ad26.COV2.S given once or twice, or placebo on both occasions. Investigators remained blinded to trial group allocation during experiments and outcome assessment. A total of 32 samples were included in the TCR-sequenced set, comprising roughly 20 Ad26.COV2.S vaccine recipients, 5 placebo recipients and 8 SARS-CoV-2 convalescent individuals. TCRbeta repertoire sequencing was used to assess the specificity and breadth of SARS-CoV-2-reactive T cell receptors after Ad26.COV2.S vaccination. The study at large found these results: Compared with placebo recipients, Ad26.COV2.S recipients showed higher spike-specific TCR breadth (P = 0.0014). Substantial breadth of spike-specific CD8+ and CD4+ T cell responses was reported after vaccination. The authors noted that the TCR breadth and depth analyses may have underestimated total T cell responses. Comparing responses between vaccine doses or regimens was not something the study was powered to do. Comparable non-spike TCR breadth was observed between vaccine and placebo recipients, consistent with only spike being contained in the vaccine.

TCRbeta CDR3 regions were sequenced with the immunoSEQ Assay. After extraction, genomic DNA underwent amplification by bias-controlled multiplex PCR, followed by high-throughput sequencing. The authors processed their data as follows. To quantify the absolute abundance of every unique TCRbeta CDR3 region, sequences were collapsed and filtered. T cell fraction was estimated by normalization of TCRbeta template counts to usable DNA, with usable DNA being measured through amplification of reference genes present in all nucleated cells. Repertoire TCRs were annotated as SARS-CoV-2-specific by exact matching of V gene, CDR3 amino acid sequence and J gene to a known reactive TCR set. The reference SARS-CoV-2 TCR set was derived from MIRA and filtered for enrichment in COVID-19-positive ImmuneCODE repertoires, a step that removed public or cross-reactive TCRs. Drawing on the MIRA antigens, annotated TCRs were analysed further at the level of specific ORF or position within ORF. Breadth was defined as annotated unique rearrangements over total unique productive rearrangements; depth was the summed frequency of those rearrangements. TCR breadth was compared between groups using two-sided Wilcoxon rank-sum tests. TCRdb provides this immuneACCESS table in a form limited to in-frame rearrangements. Some clones are lacking; in checked studies, under half of them reflect an unresolved V gene, and why the rest are absent is not known. Clonal size and the V and J genes are those of that table, whereas D and trimming came from the DNA. The sample table holds around 450,000 clones, of which 89% were seen once. Around 2.5% of the sample rests with the top ten.

The label giving this sample's treatment or condition can be read as: 19 received Ad26.COV2.S at low or high dose, single or two shots; about 5 received placebo; per-sample allocation not given. Repertoires of vaccine and placebo recipients were sequenced from samples taken on day 63 after the first injection. In Cohort 1b, fewer than 30 adults aged 18-55 years were enrolled at a single site in Boston, USA, between 29 July and 7 August 2020. Ad26.COV2.S consisted of a replication-incompetent adenovirus type 26 vector by which a prefusion-stabilized SARS-CoV-2 spike protein from the original Wuhan strain was expressed. Comments on this clone: The antigen this receptor binds is unknown. Base-call qualities are not available, and no considerably larger clone is one nucleotide away.

CDR1 MNHEY and CDR2 SVGAGI are derived from the germline V gene. From cysteine to phenylalanine, the CDR3 is 15 amino acids long. Of the read, only the CDR3 DNA is kept; its 45 bases are in frame from base 1. A distance of 17 bases separates the germline ends of V and J, which lose 5 bases and 4 bases respectively. Rearrangement joined TRBV6-5 to TRBJ1-1; D gene: possibly TRBD1, on 6 matching bases. The source of this sequence is a person between 18 and 59 years old who received the Ad26.COV2.S COVID-19 vaccine or a placebo. This specimen was peripheral blood, taken in a trial of Ad26.COV2.S vaccine versus placebo. The DNA sequence is as follows: TGTGCCAGCAGTCTGAGGGGGGGATGGGCCACTGAAGCTTTCTTT. It codes for CASSLRGGWATEAFF.